The TCR beta chain described here comes from a study of blood T cell repertoires in COVID-19. For the study at large: Donors in the United States, Italy and Spain gave samples during acute or convalescent COVID-19. PBMCs, B-cell-depleted T cells, or T cells were the source of the cDNA or gDNA that made up the material.

This clone appeared once. In the original analysis: Scientists estimated how many nucleated cells there were by amplifying reference gene primers. The assay was immunoSEQ multiplex PCR, and TCRdb's table has in-frame clones only and misses some. V and J calls and clone size follow that table, whereas D and trimming were derived from the DNA. The sample holds roughly 250,000 clones; approximately 90% are singletons and the top ten take 2.3%. Participant reports of clinical history set cohort assignment. CDR3 size: 17 residues. Trimming cost V 1 base and J 5 bases; bases outside gene matches: 10. Germline-derived CDR1 and CDR2 are SGHTA and FQGNSA.

The chain has TRBV7-2 and TRBJ2-3, with 9 positions matching TRBD2. Sample: PBMCs or T cells enriched from blood (not recorded which). This clonotype originated in a woman aged 40 to 55 with acute COVID-19. This CDR3 is CASSLVWRGGPGDTQYF. In DNA, the CDR3 is TGTGCCAGCAGCTTAGTCTGGCGGGGGGGCCCGGGAGATACGCAGTATTTT.